The source of this T cell receptor (beta chain) is a study of CD8 T cells in ankylosing spondylitis. The study, taken as a whole, reports: Significant enrichment of disease-linked clones was reported in matched ankylosing spondylitis synovial fluid.

TCRdb itself ran the 5' RACE reads through MiXCR, one entry per CDR3 protein. Here the sample spans some 120,000 distinct CDR3 sequences, approximately 15% being singletons. This clonotype was seen many times. Its specificity is not known. Trimming took 3 bases from V and 0 from J, leaving 17 bases between them. The CDR3 is 17 residues long. The chain links TRBV12-3 or TRBV12-4 to TRBJ1-1, with TRBD1 as a possible D gene (6 bases). This clonotype originated in a female donor with ankylosing spondylitis or in good health (not recorded which). The sequencing sample was made of blood, either unsorted or a sorted T cell fraction (not recorded which). The CDR3 nucleotides are TGTGCCAGCAGTTTGGGGGCCTTTTTGGGGTTGAACACTGAAGCTTTCTTT. This sequence encodes CASSLGAFLGLNTEAFF.